The 19 T cell receptor beta chains below come from one sample, sequenced in a study of T cell responses to AZD1222 COVID-19 vaccine. Only in-frame clones appear in the TCRdb table, and some are missing; sequencing was by immunoSEQ multiplex PCR. The repertoire includes 72,000 or so clones, about 85% of them detected once, and over 20% sits in the top ten. Sequenced here: peripheral blood, sampled on day 0 of AZD1222 vaccination. The receptors come from an adult in good health.

The chain has TRBV19 and TRBJ1-2; weak D call: TRBD1 (6 bases). Germline CDR1 is LNHDA and CDR2 is SQIVND (reference sequence). This CDR3 has 18 residues. Trimming shortened V by 9 bases and J by 0 bases, and 26 bases separated the two germline ends. The CDR3 spells CASQKRGKGGGANYGYTF. The CDR3 DNA is TGTGCCAGCCAGAAGAGGGGGAAAGGTGGAGGGGCTAACTATGGCTACACCTTC.

The CDR3 sequence is CASSVGLAGGGDTGELFF. CDR3 in DNA: TGTGCCAGCAGCGTGGGACTAGCGGGGGGCGGGGACACCGGGGAGCTGTTTTTT. The V call is TRBV9, the J call TRBJ2-2; the match to TRBD2 covers 15 bases. This CDR3 is built from 18 residues. V dropped 2 bases and J dropped 3; count of bases not matched to a gene: 5. Germline CDR1 SGDLS, CDR2 YYNGEE. The entire variable domain, with the rest obtained from reference TRBV9 and TRBJ2-2, is as follows: DSGVTQTPKHLITATGQRVTLRCSPRSGDLSVYWYQQSLDQGLQFLIQYYNGEERAKGNILERFSAQQFPDLHSELNLSSLELGDSALYFCASSVGLAGGGDTGELFFGEGSRLTVL.

This chain connects TRBV5-6 to TRBJ2-7; TRBD2 is a possible D gene (6 bases). The germline V and J ends were trimmed by 3 bases and 3 bases, with 10 bases remaining between them. The CDR3 has 13 amino acids. In germline, CDR1 is SGHDT, CDR2 YYEEEE. This CDR3 reads CASSSGTLYEQYF. The CDR3 DNA sequence: TGTGCCAGCAGCTCCGGGACTCTCTACGAGCAGTACTTC. The complete variable domain, with remaining parts taken from reference TRBV5-6 and TRBJ2-7, reads DAGVTQSPTHLIKTRGQQVTLRCSPKSGHDTVSWYQQALGQGPQFIFQYYEEEERQRGNFPDRFSGHQFPNYSSELNVNALLLGDSALYLCASSSGTLYEQYFGPGTRLTVT.

This clone was observed once. The rearrangement joins TRBV5-8 to TRBJ2-1, with 9 nucleotides matching TRBD2. V was pared by 0 bases and J by 7 bases, with 8 bases of the junction left unmatched. The CDR3 is 16 amino acids. Per the germline V gene, CDR1 is SGHTS and CDR2 is YDEGEE. The CDR3 coding sequence is TGTGCCAGCAGCTTGGAGCTAGCGGGGAGAGGAAATGAGCAGTTCTTC. Residues: CASSLELAGRGNEQFF. Full variable domain (rest looked up from reference TRBV5-8 and TRBJ2-1): EAGVTQSPTHLIKTRGQQATLRCSPISGHTSVYWYQQALGLGLQFLLWYDEGEERNRGNFPPRFSGRQFPNYSSELNVNALELEDSALYLCASSLELAGRGNEQFFGPGTRLTVL.

This clone occurred a few times. V usage is TRBV7-2 and J usage is TRBJ1-1; no clear D. The CDR3 runs 12 residues. The V and J ends lost 3 bases and 3 bases respectively, with 5 bases between them. Germline CDR1 and CDR2: SGHTA and FQGNSA. In DNA, the CDR3 is TGTGCCAGCAGCTTCCTTTACACTGAAGCTTTCTTT. Encoded protein: CASSFLYTEAFF.

This rearrangement joins TRBV27 to TRBJ1-1; no clear D gene. Trimming removed 2 bases at V and 0 bases at J, with 16 bases between. CDR3 length equals 17 residues. Looked up from germline, CDR1 is MNHEY and CDR2 is SMNVEV (reference sequence). This CDR3 reads CASSLLTPTQLNTEAFF. The CDR3 DNA is TGTGCCAGCAGTTTACTAACACCCACCCAGCTGAACACTGAAGCTTTCTTT.

The CDR3 loop reads CSARTGTEAFF. In nucleotides, the CDR3 is TGCAGTGCTAGAACTGGGACTGAAGCTTTCTTT. This rearrangement joins TRBV20-1 to TRBJ1-1; unclear D gene. The V gene lost 2 bases and the J gene lost 5 bases, with 6 bases spanning the gap. From germline, CDR1 is DFQATT and CDR2 SNEGSKA (reference sequence). This CDR3 spans 11 amino acids.

This chain links TRBV19 with TRBJ1-6, with 9 bases identical to TRBD1. Trimming took 4 bases from V and 0 from J; bases not matched to a gene: 7. There are 18 residues in the CDR3. Germline CDR1 reads LNHDA; CDR2 reads SQIVND (reference sequence). CDR3 sequence (DNA): TGTGCCAGTAGTACCCGGACAGGGGCAAGCTCCTATAATTCACCCCTCCACTTT. Protein sequence: CASSTRTGASSYNSPLHF. Variable domain in full (rest from reference TRBV19 and TRBJ1-6): DGGITQSPKYLFRKEGQNVTLSCEQNLNHDAMYWYRQDPGQGLRLIYYSQIVNDFQKGDIAEGYSVSREKKESFPLTVTSAQKNPTAFYLCASSTRTGASSYNSPLHFGNGTRLTVT.

Here the CDR3 DNA reads TGTGCCAGCAGCCCGGCCGTGGGGGAGCTGGAGACCCAGTACTTC. Translated, it gives CASSPAVGELETQYF. The V gene is TRBV14, the J gene TRBJ2-5, with D possibly called TRBD1 or TRBD2 (5 bases each). Trimming pared 4 bases from V and 5 bases from J, leaving 17 bases between. CDR1 SGHDN and CDR2 FVKESK come from the germline V gene. This CDR3 is 15 amino acids long.

The V gene is TRBV5-6, the J gene TRBJ1-2; TRBD1 agrees at 11 bases. This CDR3 is 15 amino acids long. The trim removed 0 bases at V and 9 bases at J, leaving 7 bases unmatched. CDR1 SGHDT and CDR2 YYEEEE come from the germline V gene. The DNA of the CDR3 is TGTGCCAGCAGCTTGGGTCTGGACAGGGGGCAAAGCTACACCTTC. Residues: CASSLGLDRGQSYTF.

J is TRBJ2-7 and V is TRBV3-1 (or the pseudogene TRBV3-2), with D perhaps matching TRBD1 (5 bases). CDR3 size: 14 residues. The ends were cut back, 1 base at V and 2 bases at J, with 9 bases in the middle. CDR1 is LGHDT, CDR2 YNNKEL, per germline (reference sequence). The CDR3 sequence: CASSQAGQTYEQYF. In nucleotides, the CDR3 is TGTGCCAGCAGCCAAGCTGGACAAACCTACGAGCAGTACTTC.

This chain joins TRBV19 and TRBJ1-5; TRBD1 matches at 9 bases. V lost 6 bases and J lost 2; bases outside the gene matches: 2. Germline assignment: CDR1 LNHDA and CDR2 SQIVND (reference sequence). The CDR3 sequence is 14 residues long. In nucleotides, the CDR3 is TGTGCCAGTAGCCGGGACAGGGGCAATCAGCCCCAGCATTTT. Protein: CASSRDRGNQPQHF. The entire variable domain, with the rest obtained from reference TRBV19 and TRBJ1-5, is as follows: DGGITQSPKYLFRKEGQNVTLSCEQNLNHDAMYWYRQDPGQGLRLIYYSQIVNDFQKGDIAEGYSVSREKKESFPLTVTSAQKNPTAFYLCASSRDRGNQPQHFGDGTRLSIL.

The genes are TRBV19 and TRBJ2-1; D is unclear. V dropped 0 bases and J dropped 4 bases, with 16 bases sitting between them. CDR1 is LNHDA, CDR2 SQIVND, per germline (reference sequence). This CDR3 contains 17 residues. CDR3 sequence reads: CASSIEAHRLGYNEQFF. The CDR3 DNA follows: TGTGCCAGTAGTATAGAAGCGCACCGGCTGGGATACAATGAGCAGTTCTTC.

The rearrangement joins TRBV14 to TRBJ1-1; D possibly corresponds to TRBD1 (6 bases). Trimming removed 0 bases from V and 5 bases from J, with 13 bases in between. Germline V gene data show CDR1 as SGHDN and CDR2 as FVKESK. The CDR3 is made up of 15 amino acids. The CDR3 nucleotides read TGTGCCAGCAGCCAAGAAGGGGGGCGCTTGACTGAAGCTTTCTTT. Translated: CASSQEGGRLTEAFF.

The chain carries TRBV11-3 and TRBJ2-7; unclear D gene. V was shortened by 0 bases and J by 4 bases, with 13 bases between the two germline ends. Germline CDR1 reads SGHNT; CDR2 reads YENEEA. The CDR3 consists of 15 residues. CDR3 sequence: CASSLDWRTLYEQYF. In DNA form, the CDR3 reads TGTGCCAGCAGCTTAGATTGGCGGACCCTATACGAGCAGTACTTC.

V and J are TRBV5-1 and TRBJ2-1, with TRBD1 identical over 9 bases. The V gene's germline CDR1 is SGHRS and CDR2 YFSETQ. V was pared by 4 bases and J by 8 bases, with 4 bases of the junction left unmatched. This CDR3 is 13 amino acids long. The CDR3 DNA sequence: TGCGCCAGCAGCCGGCGGGACAGGGATGAGCAGTTCTTC. This translates into CASSRRDRDEQFF.

The genes are TRBV3-1 (or the pseudogene TRBV3-2) and TRBJ2-7; tentatively, D is TRBD1 (5 bases). The CDR3 length is 14 residues. In germline, CDR1 is LGHDT, CDR2 YNNKEL (reference sequence). The V and J ends lost 3 bases and 3 bases respectively, with 12 bases between them. The CDR3 sequence is CASSHPDRRYEQYF. The DNA for the CDR3 is TGTGCCAGCAGCCATCCCGACAGACGCTACGAGCAGTACTTC.

V gene TRBV3-1 (or the pseudogene TRBV3-2) combines with J gene TRBJ1-1; no clear D. In germline, CDR1 is LGHDT, CDR2 YNNKEL (reference sequence). CDR3 size: 16 residues. Trimming cost V 0 bases and J 2 bases, with 13 bases left between them. CDR3: CASSQDLLAANTEAFF. The DNA for the CDR3 is TGTGCCAGCAGCCAAGATCTTCTGGCGGCTAACACTGAAGCTTTCTTT.

The chain uses TRBV15 and TRBJ2-4; D gene unclear. Per the germline V gene, CDR1 is LNHNV and CDR2 is YYDKDF (reference sequence). Trimming left V 5 bases short and J 4 bases short, with 12 bases between. The CDR3 consists of 14 residues. CDR3: CATSRMDGKNIQYF. CDR3 nucleotide sequence: TGTGCCACCAGCCGTATGGACGGGAAAAACATTCAGTACTTC.